This T cell receptor beta chain derives from a study of breast tumors, draining lymph nodes, adjacent tissues. General study results and limits: Compared with basal-like, luminal-like tumors shared significantly more repertoire with nontumor tissue. Compared with lymph nodes, tumors were less diverse; compared with nontumor tissue, more. Tumor T cell lymph node origin was a supported hypothesis, not proven.

On this clonotype: Its antigen is currently unknown.

CDR3 length: 16 amino acids. Per the germline V gene, CDR1 is LNHDA and CDR2 is SQIVND (reference sequence). After removal of 7 bases from V and 3 bases from J, the junction contained 12 bases not matched to a gene. TCRdb ran MiXCR on the multiplex PCR reads and lists one entry per CDR3 protein. This table has approximately 31,000 distinct CDR3 sequences, 60% to 70% appearing once. J is TRBJ1-2 and V is TRBV19, with 9 bases aligning to TRBD1. The sequence came from a female donor with breast cancer. Some clones in this sample may be carry-over from other donors' samples. Sequenced: breast tumor tissue. The DNA of the CDR3 is TGTGCCAGTAACAACCCCGGGACAGGGACTTACTATGGCTACACCTTC. Translated, it gives CASNNPGTGTYYGYTF. Supplemented by reference TRBV19 and TRBJ1-2, the full variable domain reads DGGITQSPKYLFRKEGQNVTLSCEQNLNHDAMYWYRQDPGQGLRLIYYSQIVNDFQKGDIAEGYSVSREKKESFPLTVTSAQKNPTAFYLCASNNPGTGTYYGYTFGSGTRLTVV.